Shown below are 5 T cell receptor beta chains from a single sample sequenced in a study of cytomegalovirus exposure and HLA in healthy donors (dated by TCRdb to the late 2010s). To prepare the library, the immunoSEQ multiplex PCR assay was applied. The multiplex PCR relied on a mix of 60 forward primers for TCR Vbeta segments and 13 reverse primers for TCR Jbeta segments. Not all clones reach the TCRdb copy of this immuneACCESS table, which keeps in-frame sequences only. Checked studies attribute under half of the gap to unresolved V genes and leave the rest unexplained. This sample holds more than 200,000 clones; around 80% were observed only once. The ten top clones hold roughly 16% of the sample. The sample consisted of PBMCs. Receptor source: a man aged 40-49 years in good health and CMV-seronegative.

The chain is built from TRBV28 and TRBJ2-5, with 9 nucleotides matching TRBD1. Germline V gene lookup returns CDR1 MDHEN and CDR2 SYDVKM. The CDR3 has 14 residues. J lost 3 bases, V lost 5 bases, and 4 bases had no gene match. The CDR3 DNA reads TGTGCCAGCAGTCTCCGACAGGGGGAAGAGACCCAGTACTTC. It encodes CASSLRQGEETQYF.

J is TRBJ1-5 and V is TRBV10-1; 9 bases align to TRBD1. Germline lookup yields CDR1 WNHNN and CDR2 SYGVQD (reference sequence). V lost 4 bases and J lost 2; bases outside the gene matches: 6. The CDR3 runs 16 residues. The CDR3, as DNA: TGCGCCAGCAGTGGAGGGACAGGGACGCGCAATCAGCCCCAGCATTTT. Its protein is CASSGGTGTRNQPQHF.

In its sample, this clone was seen once. The V call is TRBV27, the J call TRBJ1-1, with D unclear. Looked up from germline, CDR1 is MNHEY and CDR2 is SMNVEV (reference sequence). Trimming shortened V by 4 bases and J by 3 bases, and 12 bases separated the two germline ends. The CDR3 consists of 14 residues. The CDR3 DNA reads as TGTGCCAGCAGTTACCCGGGGAGAGACACTGAAGCTTTCTTT. It encodes CASSYPGRDTEAFF.

This clone occurred many times. V usage is TRBV19 and J usage is TRBJ2-1; tentatively, D is TRBD2 (6 bases). CDR1 and CDR2 from the germline V gene are LNHDA and SQIVND (reference sequence). The CDR3 covers 12 residues. Trimming stripped 3 bases from V and 8 bases from J, with 8 bases between. The DNA for the CDR3 is TGTGCCAGTAGTATTGGAGGGTATGAGCAGTTCTTC. Its protein is CASSIGGYEQFF.

The V call is TRBV7-6, the J call TRBJ2-7; 9 bases line up with TRBD1. The CDR3 runs to 15 residues. After removal of 7 bases from V and 2 bases from J, the junction contained 9 bases not matched to a gene. Germline CDR1 and CDR2: SGHVS and FNYEAQ. CDR3 in amino acids: CASTPSGTGTYEQYF. The CDR3 nucleotides read TGTGCCAGCACCCCCTCAGGGACAGGGACCTACGAGCAGTACTTC.